This record concerns one T cell receptor (beta chain) sequence. Its target is unknown. Assay: immunoSEQ multiplex PCR; the TCRdb copy retains only in-frame clones and omits some. The table lists about 110,000 clones, 90% of them singletons, with 5% to 6% in the top ten. This sample is part of a study of T cell responses to AZD1222 COVID-19 vaccine. Study context: Pooled samples include second doses given at about 4 or 12 weeks.

Germline CDR1 LNHDA, CDR2 SQIVND (reference sequence). V gave up 9 bases and J gave up 2 bases; unmatched junction bases: 8. The CDR3 contains 15 residues. Overall study findings and caveats: Nearly half of spike-specific TCRs reportedly target unmutated variant regions. Spike-wide vaccine-associated CD4 TCRs dominated at 160-218 and 743-854.

This sequence was found in an adult in good health. Sequenced material: peripheral blood, taken on day 0 of AZD1222 vaccination. This sequence joins TRBV19 and TRBJ1-3, with TRBD1 matching over 9 bases. The CDR3 bases are TGTGCCAGCATCGTCGGGACAGGGACTGGAAACACCATATATTTT. This sequence encodes CASIVGTGTGNTIYF.